The clone carrying this TCR beta chain has just a few counts. This CDR3 has 19 residues. Germline V lookup: CDR1 SGDLS, CDR2 YYNGEE. Trimming cost V 0 bases and J 0 bases, with 16 bases left between them. TCRdb itself ran the RT-PCR reads through MiXCR, one entry per CDR3 protein. The table lists about 680,000 distinct CDR3 sequences, around 14% of them singletons. The sequence was collected from a female donor in good health, serving as a healthy control. The rearrangement uses TRBV9 and TRBJ2-6, with D unclear. The sequencing sample was made of memory CD4+ T cells from blood. CDR3 loop: CASSVDGVIVGSGANVLTF. The CDR3, as DNA: TGTGCCAGCAGCGTAGATGGGGTAATCGTAGGCTCTGGGGCCAACGTCCTGACTTTC.